One sample yielded the 26 T cell receptor beta chains listed below, sequenced in a study of cytomegalovirus exposure and HLA in healthy donors (dated by TCRdb to the late 2010s). Library construction relied on the immunoSEQ multiplex PCR assay. The multiplex PCR relied on a mix of 60 forward primers for TCR Vbeta segments and 13 reverse primers for TCR Jbeta segments. TCRdb took this table from immuneACCESS and kept in-frame rearrangements with V and J called. Such tables lack part of the clones; where checked against another copy, unresolved V genes explain under half of the gap, and the rest is unexplained. The table held for this sample gives about 150,000 clones. Around 1.7% of the sample lies in the top ten. Sequencing input: PBMCs. All receptors come from a woman between 45 and 60 years old in good health and CMV-seronegative.

The chain is built from TRBV6-4 and TRBJ2-6, with 7 bases identical to TRBD2. This CDR3 comprises 14 residues. Germline V CDR1 and CDR2: MRHNA, SNTAGT. The junction had 2 bases not matched to a gene; V was cut back by 7 bases and J by 2 bases. CDR3 in DNA: TGTGCCAGCACCCGGGAGGCTGGGGCCAACGTCCTGACTTTC. Residues: CASTREAGANVLTF.

The CDR3 loop is CASQGQASGANVLTF. The CDR3, as DNA: TGTGCCAGCCAGGGTCAAGCCTCTGGGGCCAACGTCCTGACTTTC. J is TRBJ2-6 and V is TRBV21-1; whether TRBD1, the table's D call, matches the DNA was not checked. TRBV21-1 represents a pseudogene. This CDR3 is built from 15 residues.

The chain recombines TRBV7-9 with TRBJ1-3; D remains ambiguous. The CDR3 is made up of 17 amino acids. The germline V and J ends were trimmed by 5 bases and 0 bases, with 17 bases remaining between them. Germline values: CDR1 SEHNR, CDR2 FQNEAQ (reference sequence). The CDR3 sequence: CASSLRPGLISGNTIYF. The DNA for the CDR3 is TGTGCCAGCAGCCTACGGCCAGGACTAATCTCTGGAAACACCATATATTTT.

The chain uses TRBV7-2 and TRBJ1-3; D gene unclear. Germline V gene data show CDR1 as SGHTA and CDR2 as FQGNSA. This CDR3 has 12 residues. Trimming removed 1 base from V and 5 bases from J, with 3 bases in between. CDR3 sequence (DNA): TGTGCCAGCAGCTTAGGTAGAAACACCATATATTTT. Its translation: CASSLGRNTIYF.

This sequence joins TRBV28 and TRBJ2-2; TRBD2 matches 10 bases. The CDR3 is 16 residues long. Germline V gene data show CDR1 as MDHEN and CDR2 as SYDVKM. The trim removed 2 bases at V and 5 bases at J, leaving 5 bases unmatched. In DNA form, the CDR3 reads TGTGCCAGCAGTTTACTAGCGGGGGCGCGGACCGGGGAGCTGTTTTTT. Amino acid sequence: CASSLLAGARTGELFF.

This chain connects TRBV4-2 to TRBJ2-7; the D is unclear. This CDR3 has 16 residues. With 3 bases removed from V and 6 bases from J, the gap between germline ends came to 21 bases. Germline-derived CDR1 and CDR2 are LGHNA and YNFKEQ. Here the CDR3 DNA reads TGTGCCAGCAGCCAGACCCTGTTCGGGTCCCGCCTCGAGCAGTACTTC. Translation gives CASSQTLFGSRLEQYF.

The J gene is TRBJ2-6, the V gene TRBV4-2; TRBD1 matches at 10 bases. The germline CDR1 and CDR2 sequences are LGHNA and YNFKEQ. The CDR3 contains 17 residues. V lost 4 bases, J lost 0 bases, and 3 bases stayed unmatched. CDR3 sequence (DNA): TGTGCCAGCAGCCTTCGGACAGGGGGCTCTGGGGCCAACGTCCTGACTTTC. It specifies CASSLRTGGSGANVLTF.

The chain is built from TRBV7-3 and TRBJ1-1; D call uncertain. Between the trimmed V and J ends, which lost 5 bases and 1 base, there was a span of 14 bases. This CDR3 has 15 residues. CDR1 is SGHTA, CDR2 FQGTGA, per germline. For the CDR3, the DNA is TGTGCCAGCAGCCCTGAGGGCAGGAGGAACACTGAAGCTTTCTTT. Protein sequence: CASSPEGRRNTEAFF.

The V call is TRBV5-1, the J call TRBJ2-5, with D possibly being TRBD1 (5 bases). The CDR3 extends over 13 amino acids. The V end was cut by 4 bases, the J end by 0 bases, with 7 bases between. In germline, CDR1 is SGHRS, CDR2 YFSETQ. CDR3 DNA: TGCGCCAGCAGCGGCAGGGACCAAGAGACCCAGTACTTC. This translates into CASSGRDQETQYF.

J is TRBJ1-1 and V is TRBV5-1; 9 nucleotides match TRBD1. The CDR3 runs to 17 residues. The germline V gene has CDR1 SGHRS and CDR2 YFSETQ. Trimming removed 1 base from V and 2 bases from J; junction bases left unmatched: 9. CDR3 sequence: CASSLYQQGASNTEAFF. CDR3 sequence (DNA): TGCGCCAGCAGCTTGTACCAACAGGGGGCGAGTAACACTGAAGCTTTCTTT.

The chain combines TRBV6-1 with TRBJ2-1, with 11 nucleotides matching TRBD2. From germline, CDR1 is MNHNS and CDR2 SASEGT. This CDR3 contains 14 residues. V was clipped by 8 bases and J by 8 bases; unmatched bases: 8. CDR3 region: CASSGLADWYEQFF. Here the CDR3 DNA reads TGTGCCAGCTCGGGACTAGCGGATTGGTATGAGCAGTTCTTC.

The chain combines TRBV7-8 with TRBJ1-1; 10 positions agree with TRBD1. J was trimmed by 6 bases and V by 4 bases; bases with no gene match: 5. This CDR3 comprises 14 residues. From germline, CDR1 is SGHVS and CDR2 FQNEAQ. For the CDR3, the DNA is TGTGCCAGCAGCTGGGGGACAGGGGCCCCTGAAGCTTTCTTT. Translated, it gives CASSWGTGAPEAFF.

The chain combines TRBV7-9 with TRBJ1-1, with D perhaps matching TRBD1 (5 bases). CDR1 SEHNR and CDR2 FQNEAQ come from the germline V gene (reference sequence). CDR3 length: 11 amino acids. CDR3 sequence: CATSRVGEAFF. CDR3 nucleotides: TGTGCGACCTCCAGGGTCGGTGAAGCTTTCTTT. The complete variable domain, with remaining parts taken from reference TRBV7-9 and TRBJ1-1, reads DTGVSQNPRHKITKRGQNVTFRCDPISEHNRLYWYRQTLGQGPEFLTYFQNEAQLEKSRLLSDRFSAERPKGSFSTLEIQRTEQGDSAMYLCATSRVGEAFFGQGTRLTVV.

The genes are TRBV28 and TRBJ1-4; 8 bases are shared with TRBD1. The CDR3 sequence is 17 residues long. Losses at the gene ends were 4 bases for V and 0 bases for J; bases not matched to a gene: 7. Per germline, CDR1 MDHEN and CDR2 SYDVKM. CDR3 residues: CASSSTTGATTNEKLFF. CDR3 nucleotide sequence: TGTGCCAGCAGTTCTACGACAGGGGCAACAACTAATGAAAAACTGTTTTTT.

The chain couples TRBV10-3 to TRBJ1-2, with TRBD1 as a possible D gene (6 bases). Trimming took off 8 bases at V and 5 bases at J, with 9 bases between the two ends. Looked up from germline, CDR1 is ENHRY and CDR2 is SYGVKD. This CDR3 has 11 amino acids. The DNA of the CDR3 is TGTGCCATCGGGGGGGCGTATGGCTACACCTTC. The encoded protein is CAIGGAYGYTF.

V usage is TRBV30 and J usage is TRBJ1-2, with D uncertain. V was pared by 0 bases and J by 6 bases, with 5 bases between. The CDR3 spans 11 residues. Germline V gene data show CDR1 as GTSNPN and CDR2 as SVGIG (reference sequence). The CDR3 DNA is TGTGCCTGGAGTGTACTCCATGGCTACACCTTC. This gives the protein CAWSVLHGYTF.

The chain couples TRBV10-3 to TRBJ1-2, with 8 bases lining up with TRBD1. In germline, CDR1 is ENHRY, CDR2 SYGVKD. CDR3 length: 16 residues. Trimming at V came to 0 bases and at J to 4 bases, leaving 7 bases not matched to a gene. The CDR3 here is CAISESERTGTYGYTF. CDR3 coding DNA: TGTGCCATCAGTGAGTCTGAAAGGACAGGGACCTATGGCTACACCTTC.

The rearrangement links TRBV4-3 to TRBJ1-1; TRBD1 agrees at 7 bases. J lost 5 bases, V lost 0 bases, and 3 bases had no gene match. This CDR3 is 14 amino acids long. The germline V gene has CDR1 LGHNA and CDR2 YSLEER. The CDR3 DNA is TGCGCCAGCAGCCAAGAAGGGGGCTGGACTGAAGCTTTCTTT. Protein product: CASSQEGGWTEAFF.

The rearrangement uses TRBV9 and TRBJ2-1; 8 bases line up with TRBD2. Per germline, CDR1 SGDLS and CDR2 YYNGEE. V lost 0 bases to trimming and J lost 4 bases; unmatched junction nucleotides: 9. The CDR3 totals 17 residues. For the CDR3, the DNA is TGTGCCAGCAGCGTAGGTAGCGGGGCGCTAATATACAATGAGCAGTTCTTC. Translating gives CASSVGSGALIYNEQFF.

The rearrangement uses TRBV29-1 and TRBJ2-7, with D perhaps matching TRBD2 (6 bases). The CDR3 spans 11 residues. Germline V gives CDR1 SQVTM, CDR2 ANQGSEA. In nucleotides, the CDR3 is TGCAACGGGGGAAATAGCTACGAGCAGTACTTC. Amino acids: CNGGNSYEQYF.

V and J are TRBV9 and TRBJ2-5, with TRBD1 matching 7 bases. This CDR3 region has 13 residues. V lost 5 bases and J lost 2; bases outside the gene matches: 3. CDR1 is SGDLS and CDR2 is YYNGEE in the germline V gene. CDR3 in DNA: TGTGCCAGCAGTAGGGGGCAGCAAGAGACCCAGTACTTC. This encodes CASSRGQQETQYF.

The gene calls are TRBV7-3 and TRBJ2-5; D might be TRBD2 (6 bases). CDR1 and CDR2 (germline): SGHTA, FQGTGA. The V end lost 3 bases, the J end lost 4 bases, and 12 bases lay between the germline ends. There are 14 residues in the CDR3. CDR3 loop: CASSFGGQSETQYF. CDR3 in DNA: TGTGCCAGCAGCTTCGGAGGGCAGTCAGAGACCCAGTACTTC.

The J gene is TRBJ2-7, the V gene TRBV6-1; D is unclear. There are 11 residues in the CDR3. Trimming left V 3 bases short and J 3 bases short, with 3 bases between. The germline V gene has CDR1 MNHNS and CDR2 SASEGT. The CDR3 DNA reads TGTGCCAGCAGTGACAGCTACGAGCAGTACTTC. Its translation: CASSDSYEQYF.

The chain links TRBV19 to TRBJ2-5, with 12 nucleotides matching TRBD2. The CDR3 runs to 18 residues. Germline loops: CDR1 LNHDA, CDR2 SQIVND (reference sequence). V lost 2 bases and J lost 2; bases outside the gene matches: 9. CDR3: CASSIIGTSGSLQETQYF. The DNA for the CDR3 is TGTGCCAGTAGTATAATCGGGACTAGCGGGTCTCTACAAGAGACCCAGTACTTC.

The CDR3 DNA follows: TGTGCCAGCAGTGAACTCTGGGGAGGGGGAAACACCATATATTTT. Its protein product is CASSELWGGGNTIYF. The chain is built from TRBV6-1 and TRBJ1-3, with unresolved D. CDR1 MNHNS and CDR2 SASEGT come from the germline V gene. The V gene lost 2 bases and the J gene lost 4 bases, with 12 bases spanning the gap. This CDR3 contains 15 residues.

The rearrangement joins TRBV6-6 to TRBJ2-1; 10 nucleotides line up with TRBD1. V was clipped by 7 bases and J by 5 bases; unmatched bases: 5. The CDR3 loop spans 14 amino acids. The V gene's germline CDR1 is MNHNY and CDR2 SVGAGI (reference sequence). CDR3 protein: CASIRGQGNNEQFF. The CDR3 coding sequence is TGTGCCAGCATCAGGGGACAGGGGAACAATGAGCAGTTCTTC.